Following are 5 T cell receptor beta chains from one sample sequenced in a study of blood T cell repertoires in COVID-19. Using immunoSEQ multiplex PCR, the repertoire was profiled, and TCRdb retains in-frame clones only, with some absent. The sample lists some 150,000 clones; 75% to 80% were seen once. The sample was peripheral blood. These receptors originate from a woman over 75 with acute or convalescent COVID-19.

This clone was seen once. The chain has TRBV5-1 and TRBJ1-1, with D hard to call. This CDR3 has 20 residues. Germline CDR1 reads SGHRS; CDR2 reads YFSETQ. Trimming stripped 0 bases from V and 4 bases from J, with 28 bases between. The CDR3 DNA follows: TGCGCCAGCAGCTTGGACCCCCTCAATGGCTTACAGCACCTTCCCACTGAAGCTTTCTTT. Amino acid sequence: CASSLDPLNGLQHLPTEAFF.

V gene TRBV5-1 combines with J gene TRBJ2-7; TRBD2 agrees at 11 bases. The CDR3 contains 14 residues. V dropped 4 bases and J dropped 4; count of bases not matched to a gene: 4. The germline CDR1 and CDR2 sequences are SGHRS and YFSETQ. CDR3 sequence reads: CASSPRTSGYEQYF. CDR3 sequence (DNA): TGCGCCAGCAGCCCCAGGACTAGCGGGTACGAGCAGTACTTC. Full variable domain (remainder filled in from reference TRBV5-1 and TRBJ2-7): KAGVTQTPRYLIKTRGQQVTLSCSPISGHRSVSWYQQTPGQGLQFLFEYFSETQRNKGNFPGRFSGRQFSNSRSEMNVSTLELGDSALYLCASSPRTSGYEQYFGPGTRLTVT.

The table lists this clone with a count of one. The J gene is TRBJ1-6, the V gene TRBV19, with TRBD1 matching 8 bases. The CDR3 consists of 15 residues. Germline values: CDR1 LNHDA, CDR2 SQIVND (reference sequence). Unmatched junction bases numbered 5, after V lost 4 bases and J lost 6 bases. CDR3 coding DNA: TGTGCCAGTAGTAGACCGACAGGGGTTAATTCACCCCTCCACTTT. Translation gives CASSRPTGVNSPLHF. Filled out from reference TRBV19 and TRBJ1-6, the complete variable domain reads DGGITQSPKYLFRKEGQNVTLSCEQNLNHDAMYWYRQDPGQGLRLIYYSQIVNDFQKGDIAEGYSVSREKKESFPLTVTSAQKNPTAFYLCASSRPTGVNSPLHFGNGTRLTVT.

The chain employs TRBV4-2 and TRBJ1-3; no firm D call. CDR1 is LGHNA, CDR2 YNFKEQ, per germline. CDR3 length: 17 residues. Trimming shortened V by 0 bases and J by 3 bases, and 15 bases separated the two germline ends. CDR3 sequence reads: CASSQDTLRGFGNTIYF. The DNA of the CDR3 is TGTGCCAGCAGCCAAGACACGTTGCGGGGTTTTGGAAACACCATATATTTT.

The chain is built from TRBV28 and TRBJ1-5, with D possibly matching TRBD1 (6 bases). V gave up 2 bases and J gave up 2 bases, with 13 bases separating them. The germline CDR1 and CDR2 sequences are MDHEN and SYDVKM. The CDR3 spans 16 residues. In nucleotides, the CDR3 is TGTGCCAGCAGTTTAGGGGGAGGGGGACGCAATCAGCCCCAGCATTTT. It encodes CASSLGGGGRNQPQHF.